A single sample gave rise to the 10 T cell receptor beta chains below, sequenced in a study of T cell responses to AZD1222 COVID-19 vaccine. Some clones are missing from TCRdb's copy, which holds only in-frame ones; the method was immunoSEQ multiplex PCR. The table lists about 100,000 clones, roughly 86% of them singletons. The input for sequencing was peripheral blood, taken on day 0 of MenACWY control vaccination. These receptors all stem from an adult in good health.

This clone was recorded a few times. V and J are TRBV9 and TRBJ1-6, with D maybe TRBD1 (6 bases). The germline V gene has CDR1 SGDLS and CDR2 YYNGEE. Trimming removed 4 bases from V and 2 bases from J, with 13 bases in between. CDR3 length equals 16 residues. The CDR3 DNA reads as TGTGCCAGCAGCCTACAGGGCGCGACCTATAATTCACCCCTCCACTTT. It specifies CASSLQGATYNSPLHF.

The table lists this clone with a few counts. The chain links TRBV2 to TRBJ1-6; D is unclear. CDR3 size: 15 residues. V lost 7 bases to trimming and J lost 7 bases, with 17 bases between them. Looked up from germline, CDR1 is SNHLY and CDR2 is FYNNEI. In DNA form, the CDR3 reads TGTGCCAGCACCCTTTCGGGAACAGCCAATTCACCCCTCCACTTT. Its protein is CASTLSGTANSPLHF.

This chain connects TRBV5-5 to TRBJ2-1, with TRBD2 as a possible D gene (6 bases). The CDR3 contains 17 residues. Deletions cut 0 bases from V and 2 bases from J, with 15 bases between. CDR1 is SGHKS and CDR2 is YYEKEE in the germline V gene (reference sequence). CDR3 DNA sequence: TGTGCCAGCAGCTTGGGGGGATCACTAGCAACCTACAATGAGCAGTTCTTC. Protein sequence: CASSLGGSLATYNEQFF.

This sequence joins TRBV7-2 and TRBJ2-7; D unresolved. Germline lookup yields CDR1 SGHTA and CDR2 FQGNSA. V lost 1 base, J lost 6 bases, and 10 bases lay in between. This CDR3 spans 13 amino acids. Here the CDR3 reads CASSLEDRREQYF. The CDR3 DNA sequence: TGTGCCAGCAGCTTAGAGGATCGGCGCGAGCAGTACTTC. Full variable domain (rest looked up from reference TRBV7-2 and TRBJ2-7): GAGVSQSPSNKVTEKGKDVELRCDPISGHTALYWYRQSLGQGLEFLIYFQGNSAPDKSGLPSDRFSAERTGGSVSTLTIQRTQQEDSAVYLCASSLEDRREQYFGPGTRLTVT.

V gene TRBV4-1 combines with J gene TRBJ2-1; 7 bases line up with TRBD1. The CDR3 consists of 18 residues. Trimming removed 1 base from V and 4 bases from J; junction bases left unmatched: 13. Looked up from germline, CDR1 is MGHRA and CDR2 is YSYEKL. CDR3 sequence reads: CASSQVAATGPDYNEQFF. CDR3 in DNA: TGCGCCAGCAGCCAAGTGGCTGCGACAGGGCCTGATTACAATGAGCAGTTCTTC.

This sequence joins TRBV2 and TRBJ2-5; 7 nucleotides match TRBD1. The CDR3 sequence is 15 residues long. Per germline, CDR1 SNHLY and CDR2 FYNNEI. J lost 7 bases, V lost 7 bases, and 15 bases had no gene match. CDR3 bases: TGTGCCAGCAAACATGGACAGGCCCCTGCCGGGACCCAGTACTTC. The encoded protein is CASKHGQAPAGTQYF.

The chain links TRBV18 to TRBJ2-3; the D gene is possibly TRBD2 (6 bases). V was clipped by 3 bases and J by 4 bases, with 11 bases between them. The CDR3 contains 14 residues. Germline CDR1 KGHSH, CDR2 LQKENI. The CDR3 nucleotides read TGTGCCAGCTCACCCCTCGGGAGTCCAGATACGCAGTATTTT. Residues: CASSPLGSPDTQYF.

This clone was found once. The rearrangement links TRBV5-6 to TRBJ2-1, with D tentatively TRBD2 (6 bases). V was clipped by 4 bases and J by 0 bases, with 23 bases between them. The length of the CDR3 is 19 residues. Germline assignment: CDR1 SGHDT and CDR2 YYEEEE. The CDR3: CASSPSLVGLRDSYNEQFF. In DNA form, the CDR3 reads TGTGCCAGCAGCCCCAGCTTGGTGGGGTTGCGGGACTCCTACAATGAGCAGTTCTTC.

The rearrangement uses TRBV28 and TRBJ1-6, with 11 bases identical to TRBD1. The junction had 4 bases not matched to a gene; V was cut back by 7 bases and J by 8 bases. This CDR3 contains 14 residues. Germline V gene sequence: CDR1 MDHEN, CDR2 SYDVKM. The CDR3 nucleotides are TGTGCCAGCACCCGGGACAGGGGGTATTCACCCCTCCACTTT. Amino acid sequence: CASTRDRGYSPLHF. The full variable domain, completed using reference TRBV28 and TRBJ1-6, is DVKVTQSSRYLVKRTGEKVFLECVQDMDHENMFWYRQDPGLGLRLIYFSYDVKMKEKGDIPEGYSVSREKKERFSLILESASTNQTSMYLCASTRDRGYSPLHFGNGTRLTVT.

The V and J genes are TRBV7-9 and TRBJ1-1; D unresolved. The V gene's germline CDR1 is SEHNR and CDR2 FQNEAQ (reference sequence). V lost 0 bases, J lost 0 bases, and 8 bases lay in between. The CDR3 has 15 residues. This chain's CDR3 is CASSLANSMNTEAFF. CDR3 nucleotide sequence: TGTGCCAGCAGCTTAGCAAACAGCATGAACACTGAAGCTTTCTTT.